These T cell receptor beta chains were read from a single sample in a study of blood T cell repertoires in COVID-19. Sequenced by immunoSEQ multiplex PCR; TCRdb stores in-frame clones only, minus some. The table shows 200,000 to 250,000 clones, with 80% to 90% occurring only once. Sequencing was carried out using peripheral blood. The receptors stem from a man aged 25 to 45 with active or convalescent COVID-19. The CDR3 runs from the conserved cysteine through the conserved F or W. D genes are given only for firm matches. Clone size is given for some rows only: seen once, a few or many times, or a class if the clone is expanded.

V,J,D,size,DNA,CDR3
TRBV7-7,TRBJ2-5,-,-,TGTGCTAGCAGCTTAGGGCACCTCGAAGAGACTCAGTACTTC,CASSLGHLEETQYF
TRBV24-1,TRBJ2-5,TRBD2,-,TGTGCCACCAGTCCGAGGGGATTAGCGGGAACGGAGACCCAGTACTTC,CATSPRGLAGTETQYF
TRBV24-1,TRBJ1-5,TRBD1,-,TGTGCCACCAGCGCCGGGACAGGTAACAATCAGCCCCAGCATTTT,CATSAGTGNNQPQHF
TRBV4-3,TRBJ1-4,TRBD1,few,TGCGCCAGCAGCCAACGTAAGGGGGCTCCTAATGAAAAACTGTTTTTT,CASSQRKGAPNEKLFF
TRBV19,TRBJ2-1,-,-,TGTGCCAGTAGGTCAGGGAGGAGCAATGAGCAGTTCTTC,CASRSGRSNEQFF
TRBV7-8,TRBJ1-2,-,many,TGTGCCAGCAGCTTAGCAGAGGGAGGAAACTATGGCTACACCTTC,CASSLAEGGNYGYTF
TRBV24-1,TRBJ1-2,TRBD1,-,TGTGCCACCAGGGACAGGGGGTCTGGCTACACCTTC,CATRDRGSGYTF
TRBV28,TRBJ2-3,-,-,TGTGCCAGCAGTTTCAAAATCGGGACAGATACGCAGTATTTT,CASSFKIGTDTQYF
TRBV7-2,TRBJ2-7,-,-,TGTGCCAGCAGCTCGAGCGGTAGCGCCTACGAGCAGTACTTC,CASSSSGSAYEQYF
TRBV18,TRBJ2-7,-,-,TGTGCCAGCTCACCGAGACAGACACGGAACGAGCAGTACTTC,CASSPRQTRNEQYF
TRBV6-2/TRBV6-3,TRBJ1-5,TRBD1,-,TGTGCCAGCAGTTACTCCCGACAGGGGATGTATAGCAATCAGCCCCAGCATTTT,CASSYSRQGMYSNQPQHF
TRBV30,TRBJ1-4,-,-,TGTGCCTGGAGTCTGCAGGGTATCACTAATGAAAAACTGTTTTTT,CAWSLQGITNEKLFF
TRBV15,TRBJ2-7,TRBD2,-,TGTGCCACCAGCAGAGAGGCTAGCGGTTCCTACGAGCAGTACTTC,CATSREASGSYEQYF
TRBV4-3,TRBJ1-2,TRBD1,-,TGCGCCAGCAGCCGCCAAGGGACAGGGGCGGTCTATGGCTACACCTTC,CASSRQGTGAVYGYTF
TRBV5-4,TRBJ1-4,-,-,TGTGCCAGCAGCTTAGCCGGGGAAAAACTGTTTTTT,CASSLAGEKLFF
TRBV6-1,TRBJ2-4,TRBD1,once,TGTGCCAGCAGTGACCCCGGGACAGAAGGGGCCAAAAACATTCAGTACTTC,CASSDPGTEGAKNIQYF
TRBV7-6,TRBJ1-1,-,-,TGTGCCAGCAGCTCCGGGGGGGGAAATCGGGGCACTGAAGCTTTCTTT,CASSSGGGNRGTEAFF
TRBV28,TRBJ2-3,TRBD2,-,TGTGCCAGCAGTCCCGGGACTAGCGGGGGGCGCACAGATACGCAGTATTTT,CASSPGTSGGRTDTQYF
TRBV5-5,TRBJ2-3,-,once,TGTGCCAGCAGCTACAGGGAGTGGGGCACAGATACGCAGTATTTT,CASSYREWGTDTQYF
TRBV6-2/TRBV6-3,TRBJ2-7,TRBD1,-,TGTGCCAGCAGTTACTCGATTGGAGGAGGACAGGAGTACGAGCAGTACTTC,CASSYSIGGGQEYEQYF
TRBV7-9,TRBJ1-5,TRBD1,-,TGTGCCAGCAGCCCCCATTTTTCCGGACAGGCACAGCCCCAGCATTTT,CASSPHFSGQAQPQHF
TRBV15,TRBJ1-2,TRBD1,once,TGTGCCACCAGCAGCCTCCGGGACAGAGCTTCCTATGGCTACACCTTC,CATSSLRDRASYGYTF
TRBV25-1,TRBJ2-1,-,-,TGTGCCAGCAGTGAATTTGGTAGCTACAATGAGCAGTTCTTC,CASSEFGSYNEQFF